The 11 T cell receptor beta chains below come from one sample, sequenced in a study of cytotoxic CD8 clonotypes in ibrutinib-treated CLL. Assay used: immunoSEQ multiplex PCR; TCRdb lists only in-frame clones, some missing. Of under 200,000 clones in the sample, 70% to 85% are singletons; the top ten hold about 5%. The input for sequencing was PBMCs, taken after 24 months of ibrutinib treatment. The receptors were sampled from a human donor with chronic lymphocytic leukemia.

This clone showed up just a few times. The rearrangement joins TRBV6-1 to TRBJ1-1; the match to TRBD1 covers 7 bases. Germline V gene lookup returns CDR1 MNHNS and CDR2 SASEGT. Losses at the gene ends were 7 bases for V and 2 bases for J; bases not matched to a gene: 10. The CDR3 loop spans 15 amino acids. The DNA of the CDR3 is TGTGCCAGCAAGGAGGAGGGGGCAAGAAACACTGAAGCTTTCTTT. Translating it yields CASKEEGARNTEAFF.

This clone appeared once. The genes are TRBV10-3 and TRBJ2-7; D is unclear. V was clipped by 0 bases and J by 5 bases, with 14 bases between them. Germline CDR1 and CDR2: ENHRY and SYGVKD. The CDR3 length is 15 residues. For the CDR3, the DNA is TGTGCCATCAGTGAGTCGGTGGGGTTAAAGGACGAGCAGTACTTC. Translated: CAISESVGLKDEQYF.

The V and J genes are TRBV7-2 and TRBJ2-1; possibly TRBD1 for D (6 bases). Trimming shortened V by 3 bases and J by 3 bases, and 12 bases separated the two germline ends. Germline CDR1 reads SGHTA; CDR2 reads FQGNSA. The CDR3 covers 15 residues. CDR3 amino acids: CASSFRQVNYNEQFF. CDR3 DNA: TGTGCCAGCAGCTTCCGACAGGTAAACTACAATGAGCAGTTCTTC.

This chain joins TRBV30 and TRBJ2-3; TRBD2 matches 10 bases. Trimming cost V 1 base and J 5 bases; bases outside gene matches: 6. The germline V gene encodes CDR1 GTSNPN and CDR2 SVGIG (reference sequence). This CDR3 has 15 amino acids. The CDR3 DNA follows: TGTGCCTGGAGTGCCCTGGGACTAGCGAGAGATACGCAGTATTTT. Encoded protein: CAWSALGLARDTQYF.

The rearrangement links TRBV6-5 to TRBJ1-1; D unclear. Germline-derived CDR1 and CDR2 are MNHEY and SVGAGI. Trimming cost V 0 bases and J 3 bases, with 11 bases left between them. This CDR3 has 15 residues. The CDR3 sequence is CASSYSRADYTEAFF. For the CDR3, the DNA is TGTGCCAGCAGTTACTCGAGGGCCGATTACACTGAAGCTTTCTTT.

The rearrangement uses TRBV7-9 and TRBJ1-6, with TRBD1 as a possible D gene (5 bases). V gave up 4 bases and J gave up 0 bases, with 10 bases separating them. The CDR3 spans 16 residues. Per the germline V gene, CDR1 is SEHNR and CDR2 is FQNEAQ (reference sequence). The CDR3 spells CASSSQGSSYNSPLHF. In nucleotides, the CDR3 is TGTGCCAGCAGCTCCCAGGGAAGCTCCTATAATTCACCCCTCCACTTT.

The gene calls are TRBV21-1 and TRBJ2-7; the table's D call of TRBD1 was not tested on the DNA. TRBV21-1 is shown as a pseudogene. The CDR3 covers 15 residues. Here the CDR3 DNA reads TGTGCCAGAAAGGGGCCGAGAATCGTTGGCTACGAGCAGTACTTC. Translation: CARKGPRIVGYEQYF.

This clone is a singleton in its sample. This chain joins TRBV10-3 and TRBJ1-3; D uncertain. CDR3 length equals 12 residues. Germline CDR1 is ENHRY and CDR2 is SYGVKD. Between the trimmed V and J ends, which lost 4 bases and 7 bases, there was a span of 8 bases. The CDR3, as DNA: TGTGCCATCAGTGGTCCTAGGAACACCATATATTTT. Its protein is CAISGPRNTIYF.

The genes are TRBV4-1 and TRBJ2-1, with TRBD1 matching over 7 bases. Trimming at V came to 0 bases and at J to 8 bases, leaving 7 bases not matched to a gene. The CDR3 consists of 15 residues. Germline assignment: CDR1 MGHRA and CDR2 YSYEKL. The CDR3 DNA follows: TGCGCCAGCAGCCAAGATTACAGGGGTAACTATGAGCAGTTCTTC. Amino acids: CASSQDYRGNYEQFF.

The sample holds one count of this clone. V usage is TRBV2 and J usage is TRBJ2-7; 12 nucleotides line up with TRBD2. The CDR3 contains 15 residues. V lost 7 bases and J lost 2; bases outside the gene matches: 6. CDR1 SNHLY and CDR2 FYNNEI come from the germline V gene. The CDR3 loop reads CASIPLAGGTYEQYF. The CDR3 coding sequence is TGTGCCAGCATCCCGCTAGCGGGAGGGACCTACGAGCAGTACTTC.

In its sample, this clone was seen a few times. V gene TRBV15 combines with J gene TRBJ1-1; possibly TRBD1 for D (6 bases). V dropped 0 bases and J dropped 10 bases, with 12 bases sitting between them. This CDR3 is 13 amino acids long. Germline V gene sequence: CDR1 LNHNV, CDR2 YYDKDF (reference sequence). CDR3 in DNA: TGTGCCACCAGCAGAGACCGGGACAATGGAGCTTTCTTT. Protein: CATSRDRDNGAFF.